This T cell receptor (beta chain) was identified during a study of a mutant IDH1 vaccine in newly diagnosed glioma. Time point reported: baseline, week 1 (first vaccination visit). This sample's treatment: pre-vaccination baseline after standard-of-care therapy. The protocol was immunoSEQ multiplex PCR, while the TCRdb copy is restricted to in-frame clones and leaves out a portion. Of fewer than 85,000 clones in the sample, around 85% were seen once. CDR1 and CDR2 from the germline V gene are LGHNA and YNFKEQ. The CDR3 covers 15 residues. V was trimmed by 1 base and J by 2 bases, leaving 11 bases between them.

The clonotype comes from a man aged 25-45 years with glioma. The material sequenced was PBMCs, taken from a glioma patient treated with radiotherapy, temozolomide or both. The V and J genes are TRBV4-2 and TRBJ1-2, with a weak D call TRBD1 (6 bases). CDR3 nucleotides: TGTGCCAGCAGCCAAGTTTCACAGGGAAACTATGGCTACACCTTC. Its protein product is CASSQVSQGNYGYTF.